This TCR beta chain was found in a study of T cell responses to AZD1222 COVID-19 vaccine. This CDR3 contains 15 residues. J lost 9 bases, V lost 6 bases, and 11 bases had no gene match. Per germline, CDR1 SGHNT and CDR2 YENEEA. Findings and caveats of the study: Compared with day 0, the breadth and depth of the Spike-specific TCR repertoire rose significantly after two doses of AZD1222. Only five or six AZD1222 recipients were seropositive at baseline. At 160-218 and 743-854, vaccine-associated CD4 TCRs were dominant, and they spanned spike. Per reports, nearly half of all spike-specific TCRs target regions that are unmutated in variants.

About this clone itself: No antigen is known for it.

Some clones are missing from TCRdb's copy, which holds only in-frame ones; the method was immunoSEQ multiplex PCR. The sample shows under 100,000 clones, about 88% of them seen only once. Here the sequenced sample was peripheral blood, taken on day 0 of AZD1222 vaccination. The rearrangement uses TRBV11-3 and TRBJ1-6; 7 positions agree with TRBD1. The receptor's source is an adult in good health. The CDR3 DNA is TGTGCCAGCAGACCTGACAGGGCGGTGGGTTCACCCCTCCACTTT. Its protein product is CASRPDRAVGSPLHF.